The sequence of this TCR beta chain was determined in a study of T cell responses to AZD1222 COVID-19 vaccine. Study-wide results and caveats: Among those given AZD1222, only five or six were seropositive at baseline. Among spike-specific TCRs, nearly half reportedly target unmutated variant regions. There were vaccine-associated CD4 TCRs across spike, dominant at 160-218 and 743-854. Among the donors, most were white British and more were female, and clonal diversity was possibly underestimated.

A note on this clone: Its target is unknown.

Repertoires were generated with immunoSEQ multiplex PCR, while TCRdb's copy carries only in-frame clones and drops some. Of about 190,000 clones in the sample, around 87% are singletons; the top ten hold 2.7%. The germline CDR1 and CDR2 sequences are SGHTA and FQGNSA. V dropped 5 bases and J dropped 3; count of bases not matched to a gene: 8. This CDR3 is built from 15 residues. This specimen consisted of peripheral blood, obtained on day 0 of MenACWY control vaccination. The origin of this receptor is an adult in good health. The rearrangement links TRBV7-2 to TRBJ2-7; TRBD2 aligns across 9 bases. Here the CDR3 DNA reads TGTGCCAGCAGCAATAGCGGGGGAAAATTCTACGAGCAGTACTTC. Its protein product is CASSNSGGKFYEQYF.